The entry below gives a single TCR beta chain sequence along with its context. Germline values: CDR1 SGHNT, CDR2 YYREEE (reference sequence). CDR3 size: 18 residues. The V gene end was trimmed by 3 bases and the J gene end by 2 bases; junction bases not matched to a gene: 10. Time point specified: after dendritic cell vaccination, including at tumor progression/relapse. Fresh-frozen tumor tissue and more than two years of survival data were available for all. Before vaccination, two weeks after the third vaccination, and at progression, PBMC were collected. This specimen comes from a study of glioma-infiltrating T cells after dendritic cell vaccination. Study details: The vaccine used monocyte-derived dendritic cells pulsed overnight with autologous tumor lysate.

Measured with immunoSEQ multiplex PCR; TCRdb has only the in-frame clones, and not every one. The top ten clones hold 2% to 2.5% of a sample with more than 70,000 clones, about nine tenths of them seen once. This clonotype was obtained from a human donor with glioblastoma. The genes are TRBV5-4 and TRBJ2-7; 14 nucleotides align to TRBD2. The sample here was blood, taken after dendritic cell vaccination. CDR3 nucleotide sequence: TGTGCCAGCAGCTCGGGGGGGGCGACTAGCGGGAGGGCCTACGAGCAGTACTTC. As protein: CASSSGGATSGRAYEQYF. Drawing the rest from reference TRBV5-4 and TRBJ2-7, the complete variable domain is ETGVTQSPTHLIKTRGQQVTLRCSSQSGHNTVSWYQQALGQGPQFIFQYYREEENGRGNFPPRFSGLQFPNYSSELNVNALELDDSALYLCASSSGGATSGRAYEQYFGPGTRLTVT.